The TCR beta chain described here comes from a study of blood T cell repertoires in COVID-19. Study details: Samples of COVID-19 (acute and convalescent) were obtained from the United States, Italy and Spain. The cDNA or gDNA used as material had been derived from T cells, B-cell-depleted T cells, or PBMCs.

Under the authors' procedure: Amplified reference gene primers provided the basis for estimating nucleated cell counts. Here immunoSEQ multiplex PCR was the method, and the copy in TCRdb shows in-frame clones only, minus some. V and J calls and clone size are given by that table; D and trimming were obtained from the DNA. The data show 200,000 to 250,000 clones, around nine tenths seen once. J lost 2 bases, V lost 10 bases, and 7 bases had no gene match. CDR3 length: 13 residues. The chain combines TRBV12-3 or TRBV12-4 with TRBJ2-7; 8 positions agree with TRBD1. The TCR comes from a woman aged 60-75 years with acute or convalescent COVID-19. What was sequenced was peripheral blood. This chain's CDR3 is CATGEQGAYEQYF. CDR3 coding DNA: TGTGCCACCGGAGAACAGGGGGCCTACGAGCAGTACTTC.